The TCR beta chain described here comes from a study of control samples from healthy donors and cancer patients. The data were produced by immunoSEQ multiplex PCR, yet TCRdb's version contains in-frame clones alone and is incomplete. This table holds around 130,000 clones, about 93% found once. J gave up 6 bases and V 5 bases, and 4 bases lay outside the gene matches. The CDR3 has 13 residues. Per the germline V gene, CDR1 is SGHAT and CDR2 is FQNNGV. The sample comprised PBMCs. This chain links TRBV11-2 with TRBJ2-3; 8 bases are a match to TRBD1. This receptor was taken from a man between 45 and 60 years old with head and neck cancer. CDR3 residues: CASSPGGWDTQYF. The CDR3 DNA reads TGTGCCAGCAGCCCAGGGGGCTGGGATACGCAGTATTTT.